What follows describes a single TCR beta chain. Listed TCR primers and previously described methods were used for bulk TCR libraries. TCRdb called the PCR reads again in MiXCR, with one record for every CDR3 protein. The profile shows about 320,000 distinct CDR3 sequences, 20% to 25% of them singletons. Germline V gives CDR1 SNHLY, CDR2 FYNNEI. Trimming stripped 4 bases from V and 1 base from J, with 14 bases between. The length of the CDR3 is 16 residues. This record belongs to a study of molecular identifiers for immune sequencing clone quantification. Study-wide context: In replicates, RNA from approximately 22,000 or 94,000 naive CD8 cells was divided five ways and four parts were sequenced.

Sorted naive CD8 T cells, roughly 17,000 to 1,100,000, were sequenced from 10%, 30% or 50% RNA. The authors gated naive CD8 T cells as CD8+CD4-CCR7+CD45RA+ for sorting. The sequenced sample consisted of naive CD8+ T cells from blood, with Jurkat cell RNA spiked in. Subset reported: FACS-sorted CD8+CD4-CCR7+CD45RA+ naive T cells. The chain carries TRBV2 and TRBJ1-3; weak D call: TRBD1 (5 bases). The sequence came from a human donor in good health. Some libraries in this study had Jurkat cell RNA spiked in. Here the CDR3 reads CASSAPGISSGNTIYF. The CDR3 DNA reads as TGTGCCAGCAGTGCCCCAGGGATCTCGTCTGGAAACACCATATATTTT.